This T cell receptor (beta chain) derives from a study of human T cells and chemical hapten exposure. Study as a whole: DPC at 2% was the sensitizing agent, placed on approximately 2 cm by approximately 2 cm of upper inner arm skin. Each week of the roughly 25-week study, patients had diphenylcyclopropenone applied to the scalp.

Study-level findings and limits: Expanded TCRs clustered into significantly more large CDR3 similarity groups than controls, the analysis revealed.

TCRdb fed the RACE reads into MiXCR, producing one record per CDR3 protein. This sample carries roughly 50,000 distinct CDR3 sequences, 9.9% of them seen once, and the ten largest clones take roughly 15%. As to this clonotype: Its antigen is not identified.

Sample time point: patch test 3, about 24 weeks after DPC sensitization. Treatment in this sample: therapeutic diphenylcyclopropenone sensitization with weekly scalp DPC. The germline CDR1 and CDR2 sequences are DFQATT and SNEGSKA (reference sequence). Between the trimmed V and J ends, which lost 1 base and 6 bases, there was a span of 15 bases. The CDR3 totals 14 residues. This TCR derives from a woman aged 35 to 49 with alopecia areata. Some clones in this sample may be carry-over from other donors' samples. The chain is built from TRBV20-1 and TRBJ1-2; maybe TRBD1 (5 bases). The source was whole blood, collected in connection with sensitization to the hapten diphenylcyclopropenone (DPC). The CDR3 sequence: CSARGIRGDHGYTF. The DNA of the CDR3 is TGCAGTGCTAGAGGCATTAGGGGTGATCATGGCTACACCTTC.